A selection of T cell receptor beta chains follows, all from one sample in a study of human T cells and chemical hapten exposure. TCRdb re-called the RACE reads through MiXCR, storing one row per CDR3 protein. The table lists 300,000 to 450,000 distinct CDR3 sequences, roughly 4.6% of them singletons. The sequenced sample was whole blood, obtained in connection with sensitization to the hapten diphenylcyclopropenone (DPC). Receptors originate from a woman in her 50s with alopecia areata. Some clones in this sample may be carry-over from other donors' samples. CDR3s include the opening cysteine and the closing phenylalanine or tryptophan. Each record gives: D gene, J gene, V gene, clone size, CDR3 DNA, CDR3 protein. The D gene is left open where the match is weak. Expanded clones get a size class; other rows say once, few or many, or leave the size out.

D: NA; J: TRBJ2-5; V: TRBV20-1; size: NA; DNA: TGCAGTGCTAGACGGGGGAGGCTCCAAGAGACCCAGTACTTC; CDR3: CSARRGRLQETQYF
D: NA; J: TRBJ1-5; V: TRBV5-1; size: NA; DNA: TGCGCCAGCAGCTCAGGGGAAAGCAATCAGCCCCAGCATTTT; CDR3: CASSSGESNQPQHF
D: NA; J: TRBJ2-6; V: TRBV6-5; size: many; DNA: TGTGCCAGCAGCCCTCTTCAGGCGGTCAGAGTCCTGACTTTC; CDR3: CASSPLQAVRVLTF
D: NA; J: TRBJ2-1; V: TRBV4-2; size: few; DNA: TGTGCCAGCAGCAGGGGGCGCGGGGGAAATGAGCAGTTCTTC; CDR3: CASSRGRGGNEQFF
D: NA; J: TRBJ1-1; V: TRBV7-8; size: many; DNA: TGTGCCAGCAGCTTGTTCGGCAGGTCGACGCTCATGAACACTGAAGCTTTCTTT; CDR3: CASSLFGRSTLMNTEAFF
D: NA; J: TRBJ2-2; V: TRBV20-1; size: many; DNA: TGCAGTGCGGACCCATCCGGGACTCCGATCAACACCGGGGAGCTGTTTTTT; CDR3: CSADPSGTPINTGELFF
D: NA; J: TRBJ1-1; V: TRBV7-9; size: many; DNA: TGTGCCAGCAGGGACGAGAACACTGAAGCTTTCTTT; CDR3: CASRDENTEAFF
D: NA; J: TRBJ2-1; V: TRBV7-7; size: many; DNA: TGTGCCAGCAGCTCTGCTGAGGACAATGAGCAGTTCTTC; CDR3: CASSSAEDNEQFF
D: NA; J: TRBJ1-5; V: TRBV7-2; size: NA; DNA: TGTGCCAGCAGCCCCCGACAGAGCCAGCCCCAGCATTTT; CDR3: CASSPRQSQPQHF
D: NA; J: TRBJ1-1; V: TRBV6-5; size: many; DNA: TGTGCCAGCAGTTACTCAAGGTTGAACACTGAAGCTTTCTTT; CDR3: CASSYSRLNTEAFF
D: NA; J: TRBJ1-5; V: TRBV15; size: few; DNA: TGTGCCACCAGCCCGGGGCAGGTCAGCAATCAGCCCCAGCATTTT; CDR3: CATSPGQVSNQPQHF
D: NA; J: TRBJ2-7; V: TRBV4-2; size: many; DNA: TGTGCCAGCAGCCCGCCTGGTGCAGGCTCCTACGAGCAGTACTTC; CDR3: CASSPPGAGSYEQYF
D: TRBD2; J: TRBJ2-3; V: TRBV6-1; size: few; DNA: TGTGCCAGCAGTGAACGACTAGCGGGGGGCCCGAGCACAGATACGCAGTATTTT; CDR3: CASSERLAGGPSTDTQYF
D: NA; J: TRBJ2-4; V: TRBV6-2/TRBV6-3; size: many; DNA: TGTGCCAGCAGTTCCGGGACCCCGGGAGACATTCAGTACTTC; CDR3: CASSSGTPGDIQYF
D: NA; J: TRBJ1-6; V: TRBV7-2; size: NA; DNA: TGTGCCAGCAGCTTAGCCCTCTATAATTCACCCCTCCACTTT; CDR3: CASSLALYNSPLHF
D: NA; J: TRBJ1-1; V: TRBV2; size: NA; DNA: TGTGCCAACGAAAGAGAACGGAACACTGAAGCTTTCTTT; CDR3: CANERERNTEAFF
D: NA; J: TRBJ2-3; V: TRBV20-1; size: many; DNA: TGCAGTGCACCCCCTCGTAGCATCTCGGACTCACTTACAGATACGCAGTATTTT; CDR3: CSAPPRSISDSLTDTQYF
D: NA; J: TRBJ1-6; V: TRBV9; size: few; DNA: TGTGCCAGCAGCTTCCCCCCCGATTCACCCCTCCACTTT; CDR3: CASSFPPDSPLHF